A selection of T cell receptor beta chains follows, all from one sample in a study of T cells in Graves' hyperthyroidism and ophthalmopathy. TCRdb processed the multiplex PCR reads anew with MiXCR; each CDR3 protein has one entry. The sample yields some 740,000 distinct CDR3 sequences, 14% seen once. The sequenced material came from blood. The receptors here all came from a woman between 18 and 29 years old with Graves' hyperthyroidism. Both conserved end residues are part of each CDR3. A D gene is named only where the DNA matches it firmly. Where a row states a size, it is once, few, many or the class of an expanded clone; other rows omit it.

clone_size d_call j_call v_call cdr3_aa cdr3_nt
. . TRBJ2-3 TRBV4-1 CASSQVPQSPSTDTQYF TGCGCCAGCAGCCAAGTCCCTCAGTCCCCTAGCACAGATACGCAGTATTTT
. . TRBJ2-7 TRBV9 CASSQTETSGYEQYF TGTGCCAGCAGCCAAACAGAAACGTCCGGCTACGAGCAGTACTTC
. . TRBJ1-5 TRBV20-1 CSARGEGNNQPQHF TGCAGTGCTAGAGGTGAGGGAAACAATCAGCCCCAGCATTTT
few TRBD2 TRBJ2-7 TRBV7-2 CASSFTGTSGYEQYF TGTGCCAGCAGCTTTACCGGGACTAGCGGCTACGAGCAGTACTTC
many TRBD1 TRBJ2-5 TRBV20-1 CSASRTGRETQYF TGCAGTGCTAGCAGGACAGGGAGGGAGACCCAGTACTTC
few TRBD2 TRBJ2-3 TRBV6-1 CASSPWVAGGSDTQYF TGTGCCAGCAGCCCCTGGGTAGCGGGGGGGTCAGATACGCAGTATTTT
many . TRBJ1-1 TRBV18 CASSMGSLNTEAFF TGTGCCAGCTCAATGGGCAGTTTGAACACTGAAGCTTTCTTT
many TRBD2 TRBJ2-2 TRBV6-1 CASSKIAGGPGGELFF TGTGCCAGCAGTAAGATAGCGGGAGGGCCTGGCGGGGAGCTGTTTTTT
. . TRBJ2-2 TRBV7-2 CASSLKGPQNTGELFF TGTGCCAGCAGCTTAAAGGGCCCGCAAAACACCGGGGAGCTGTTTTTT
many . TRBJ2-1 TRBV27 CASSPHLPVWGSFYNEQFF TGTGCCAGCAGTCCACACCTCCCGGTGTGGGGGTCCTTTTACAATGAGCAGTTCTTC
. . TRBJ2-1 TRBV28 CASRVGAREQFF TGTGCCAGCAGAGTGGGGGCTCGGGAGCAGTTCTTC
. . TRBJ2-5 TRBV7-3 CASSSPGEQETQYF TGTGCCAGCAGCTCCCCAGGGGAGCAAGAGACCCAGTACTTC
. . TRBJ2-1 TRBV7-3 CANSLTSYNEQFF TGTGCCAACAGCTTAACTTCCTACAATGAGCAGTTCTTC
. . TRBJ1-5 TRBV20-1 CSARQVKGNQPQHF TGCAGTGCTAGACAGGTAAAGGGTAATCAGCCCCAGCATTTT
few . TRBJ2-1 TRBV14 CASSQDRDTFGSYNEQFF TGTGCCAGCAGCCAAGATCGGGACACCTTTGGCTCCTACAATGAGCAGTTCTTC
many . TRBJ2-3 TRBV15 CATSRDPGDTQYF TGTGCCACCAGTCGGGATCCGGGAGATACGCAGTATTTT
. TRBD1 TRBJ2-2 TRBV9 CASSVEGQGDGELFF TGTGCCAGCAGCGTAGAAGGACAGGGGGACGGGGAGCTGTTTTTT
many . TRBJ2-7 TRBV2 CASSEWGRGYEQYF TGTGCCAGCAGTGAATGGGGCAGGGGCTACGAGCAGTACTTC
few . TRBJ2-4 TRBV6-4 CASSESAGLTLAKNIQYF TGTGCCAGCAGTGAATCCGCGGGTCTGACGCTAGCCAAAAACATTCAGTACTTC
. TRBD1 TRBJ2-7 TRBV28 CASTLSTGPSYEQYF TGTGCCAGCACCCTTTCGACAGGGCCAAGCTACGAGCAGTACTTC
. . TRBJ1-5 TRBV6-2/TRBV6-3 CASRGVYSNQPQHF TGTGCCAGCAGAGGAGTCTATAGCAATCAGCCCCAGCATTTT
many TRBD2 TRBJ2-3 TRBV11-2 CASSLTLAGDGDTQYF TGTGCCAGCAGCTTAACACTAGCGGGAGACGGCGATACGCAGTATTTT
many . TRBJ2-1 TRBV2 CASSEFRDGYNEQFF TGTGCCAGCAGTGAATTTCGGGACGGATACAATGAGCAGTTCTTC
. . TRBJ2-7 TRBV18 CASSPGHPSEQYF TGTGCCAGCTCACCAGGACACCCCTCCGAGCAGTACTTC
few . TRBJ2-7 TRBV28 CASTGGGVAYEQYF TGTGCCAGTACCGGGGGCGGAGTTGCCTACGAGCAGTACTTC
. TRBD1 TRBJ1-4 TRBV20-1 CSASLWDSYNEKLFF TGCAGTGCTAGTTTATGGGACAGTTATAATGAAAAACTGTTTTTT
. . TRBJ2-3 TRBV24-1 CATSESGATDTQYF TGTGCCACCAGTGAATCCGGGGCCACAGATACGCAGTATTTT
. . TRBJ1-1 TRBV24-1 CATSDTVEAFF TGTGCCACCAGTGACACAGTAGAAGCTTTCTTT
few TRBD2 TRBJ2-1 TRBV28 CASSRSGTSVLVNEQFF TGTGCCAGCAGTAGGAGCGGGACTAGCGTCTTGGTCAATGAGCAGTTCTTC
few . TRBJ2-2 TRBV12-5 CASDLNERTARRTNTGELFF TGTGCTAGTGATCTCAACGAACGGACAGCTAGACGAACCAACACCGGGGAGCTGTTTTTT
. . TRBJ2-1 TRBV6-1 CASKPGWNEQFF TGTGCCAGCAAACCGGGGTGGAATGAGCAGTTCTTC
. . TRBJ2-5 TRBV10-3 CAIRGTSEETQYF TGTGCCATCAGGGGGACATCCGAAGAGACCCAGTACTTC
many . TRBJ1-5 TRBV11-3 CASSLDWGLHQPQHF TGTGCCAGCAGCTTAGATTGGGGGCTGCATCAGCCCCAGCATTTT
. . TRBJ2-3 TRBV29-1 CSVARDTTDTQYF TGCAGCGTTGCCCGGGACACCACAGATACGCAGTATTTT
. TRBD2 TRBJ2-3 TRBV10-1 CASSDRAGGGDTQYF TGCGCCAGCAGTGATCGAGCGGGAGGAGGAGATACGCAGTATTTT
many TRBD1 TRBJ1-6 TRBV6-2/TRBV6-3 CASSYSRTGRGSPLHF TGTGCCAGCAGTTACTCGCGGACAGGGAGGGGTTCACCCCTCCACTTT
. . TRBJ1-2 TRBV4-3 CASSLNTDGLYGYTF TGCGCCAGCAGCCTGAACACAGACGGCCTCTATGGCTACACCTTC
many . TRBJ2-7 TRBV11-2 CASSLARDYEQYF TGTGCCAGCAGCCTCGCCAGGGACTACGAGCAGTACTTC
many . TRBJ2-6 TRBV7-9 CASSFPGTGSGANVLTF TGTGCCAGCAGCTTCCCGGGGACTGGCTCTGGGGCCAACGTCCTGACTTTC
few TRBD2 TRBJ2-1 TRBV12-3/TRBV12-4 CASIKLAGHNEQFF TGTGCCAGCATCAAACTAGCGGGACACAATGAGCAGTTCTTC
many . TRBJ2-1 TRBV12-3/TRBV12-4 CASGGALSDNEQFF TGTGCCAGTGGCGGGGCCCTCTCAGATAATGAGCAGTTCTTC
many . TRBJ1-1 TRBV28 CASGRRGTYTEAFF TGTGCCAGCGGTCGTAGAGGGACCTACACTGAAGCTTTCTTT
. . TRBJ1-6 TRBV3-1 CASSQDDGSTYNSPLHF TGTGCCAGCAGCCAAGATGATGGCAGCACATATAATTCACCCCTCCACTTT
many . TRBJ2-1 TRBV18 CASSPVGGNYNEQFF TGTGCCAGCTCCCCGGTGGGCGGGAACTACAATGAGCAGTTCTTC
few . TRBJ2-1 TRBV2 CASRGAEQFF TGTGCCAGCAGGGGTGCGGAGCAGTTCTTC
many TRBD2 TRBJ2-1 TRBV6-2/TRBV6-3 CASSGLAWYNEQFF TGTGCCAGCAGTGGACTAGCGTGGTACAATGAGCAGTTCTTC
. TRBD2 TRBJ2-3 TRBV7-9 CASSSPTGLPSTDTQYF TGTGCCAGCAGCTCACCCACGGGACTACCTAGCACAGATACGCAGTATTTT
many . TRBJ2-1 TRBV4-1 CASSPTPSSDEQFF TGCGCCAGCAGCCCCACTCCCTCTAGCGATGAGCAGTTCTTC
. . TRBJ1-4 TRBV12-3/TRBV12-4 CASSTRGPDEKLFF TGTGCCAGCAGTACAAGGGGCCCGGACGAAAAACTGTTTTTT
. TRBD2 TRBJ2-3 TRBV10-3 CASNGLAASTDTQYF TGTGCCAGCAACGGACTAGCGGCTAGCACAGATACGCAGTATTTT
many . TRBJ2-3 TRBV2 CASSEMRAGVSTDTQYF TGTGCCAGCAGTGAAATGCGGGCAGGAGTCAGCACAGATACGCAGTATTTT
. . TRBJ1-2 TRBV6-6 CASSYSMVWGNYGYTF TGTGCCAGCAGTTACTCGATGGTGTGGGGGAACTATGGCTACACCTTC
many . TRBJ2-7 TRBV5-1 CASSLSDTWGEQYF TGCGCCAGCAGCTTGTCAGACACGTGGGGCGAGCAGTACTTC
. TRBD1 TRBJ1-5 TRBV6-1 CASSSGKRTGVNQPQHF TGTGCCAGCAGTTCGGGGAAAAGGACAGGGGTGAATCAGCCCCAGCATTTT